This record concerns one T cell receptor beta chain sequence. V lost 2 bases and J lost 1, with 8 bases in between. This CDR3 has 15 residues. Germline CDR1 reads LGHDT; CDR2 reads YNNKEL (reference sequence). The sample originates from a study of control samples from healthy donors and cancer patients. Clones were sequenced by immunoSEQ multiplex PCR, and TCRdb holds only the in-frame ones, with some missing. The table has some 100,000 clones, 85% to 90% seen once; the top ten hold 15% to 20%. This clonotype was obtained from a woman between 45 and 65 years old in good health. Material for sequencing was blood. The chain combines TRBV3-1 (or the pseudogene TRBV3-2) with TRBJ1-4, with D tentatively TRBD1 (6 bases). The CDR3 protein is CASSQRGGTNEKLFF. DNA of the CDR3: TGTGCCAGCAGCCAAAGGGGGGGAACTAATGAAAAACTGTTTTTT.